This T cell receptor (beta chain) was profiled in a study of PD-L1 blockade in urothelial cancer. Whole-study context: Blood was tested 3 weeks (second dose) and 6 weeks into treatment. Per blood sample, T cells had a median of approximately 150,000.

Germline CDR1 is KGHSH and CDR2 is LQKENI. This CDR3 has 15 residues. With V trimmed by 5 bases and J by 0 bases, 4 bases remained unmatched. Assay: immunoSEQ multiplex PCR; the TCRdb copy retains only in-frame clones and omits some. The table has tens of thousands of clones, 79% seen once. Time point given: peripheral blood 6 weeks after treatment start. The diagnosis in patients was locally advanced or metastatic urothelial carcinoma. The chain combines TRBV18 with TRBJ2-3; the match to TRBD1 covers 8 bases. The source material was PBMCs, sampled around atezolizumab (anti-PD-L1) treatment. The sequence came from a man aged 65 to 79 with urothelial cancer. CDR3 amino acids: CASSSRQGSTDTQYF. CDR3 coding DNA: TGTGCCAGCTCATCAAGACAGGGGAGCACAGATACGCAGTATTTT.